Listed here are 12 T cell receptor beta chains from one sample, sequenced in a study of OX40 agonist ivuxolimab in advanced cancers. This table comes from immunoSEQ multiplex PCR, and its TCRdb copy is limited to in-frame clones, with some not included. The sample has under 80,000 clones, roughly 86% seen once. The sequences come from CD4+ or CD8+ T cells sorted from blood, collected in a trial of the OX40 agonist ivuxolimab. The receptors come from an adult with an advanced solid tumor such as melanoma, head and neck, liver or kidney cancer.

This chain joins TRBV11-3 and TRBJ1-3; tentatively, D is TRBD1 (5 bases). Germline V gene data show CDR1 as SGHNT and CDR2 as YENEEA. This CDR3 is 17 amino acids long. Trimming took off 5 bases at V and 0 bases at J, with 17 bases between the two ends. The CDR3 coding sequence is TGTGCCAGCAGCCCCGGCCACGGGGGGGGCTCTGGAAACACCATATATTTT. It specifies CASSPGHGGGSGNTIYF.

The genes are TRBV5-1 and TRBJ2-5; TRBD1 matches 9 bases. Germline V gives CDR1 SGHRS, CDR2 YFSETQ. The CDR3 runs to 15 residues. J lost 2 bases, V lost 4 bases, and 6 bases had no gene match. The CDR3 is CASSSTGGRQETQYF. The CDR3 DNA follows: TGCGCCAGCAGCAGTACAGGGGGCCGACAAGAGACCCAGTACTTC.

The V gene is TRBV5-1, the J gene TRBJ2-2; D unresolved. Germline V gene lookup returns CDR1 SGHRS and CDR2 YFSETQ. The CDR3 length is 14 residues. Trimming removed 2 bases at V and 3 bases at J, with 8 bases between. CDR3 sequence reads: CASSFTRDTGELFF. In nucleotides, the CDR3 is TGCGCCAGCAGCTTCACAAGGGACACCGGGGAGCTGTTTTTT.

The J gene is TRBJ2-3, the V gene TRBV9; the D call may be TRBD1 or TRBD2 (6 bases each). The CDR3 has 14 amino acids. V shed 5 bases and J shed 5 bases, with 15 bases lying between them. Germline V gene sequence: CDR1 SGDLS, CDR2 YYNGEE. The CDR3 nucleotides are TGTGCCAGCAGTGACTGGAGGGGGGAAGATACGCAGTATTTT. Translating gives CASSDWRGEDTQYF.

V and J are TRBV27 and TRBJ1-3; D is possibly TRBD1 (6 bases). V dropped 0 bases and J dropped 10 bases, with 28 bases sitting between them. Germline-derived CDR1 and CDR2 are MNHEY and SMNVEV (reference sequence). CDR3 length: 19 residues. In DNA form, the CDR3 reads TGTGCCAGCAGTTTATCCCGCTTTAATGCGGACAGTCCTCGTCATACCATATATTTT. Its protein product is CASSLSRFNADSPRHTIYF.

About this clone itself: A junction end diverges from the germline sequence, so it may reflect a read error. This rearrangement joins TRBV2 to TRBJ2-7; D is tentatively TRBD1 or TRBD2 (6 bases each). The germline gives CDR1 SNHLY, CDR2 FYNNEI. This CDR3 has 16 residues. In DNA form, the CDR3 reads TGTGCCAGCAGTGACCAGGGTAGGGGGGTACGCGCCGCCCGATCTTTC. Amino acid sequence: CASSDQGRGVRAARSF.

The chain combines TRBV5-1 with TRBJ2-3; no definite D call. Trimming pared 0 bases from V and 1 base from J, leaving 6 bases between. The CDR3 totals 14 residues. Germline CDR1 and CDR2: SGHRS and YFSETQ. The CDR3 DNA follows: TGCGCCAGCAGCTTGGCGCAGGGCACAGATACGCAGTATTTT. Translating gives CASSLAQGTDTQYF.

The chain links TRBV5-6 to TRBJ1-5; no clear D gene. CDR3 size: 14 residues. Germline-derived CDR1 and CDR2 are SGHDT and YYEEEE. Trimming left V 0 bases short and J 6 bases short, with 10 bases between. CDR3 protein: CASSLGIGGQPQHF. CDR3 bases: TGTGCCAGCAGCTTGGGGATCGGTGGTCAGCCCCAGCATTTT.

Comments on this clone: This specimen includes other DNA sequences encoding the same CDR3. This chain uses TRBV9 with TRBJ2-3; D remains unclear. From germline, CDR1 is SGDLS and CDR2 YYNGEE. This CDR3 has 13 amino acids. Trimming took 0 bases from V and 2 from J, leaving 4 bases between them. CDR3 amino acids: CASSVVPTDTQYF. The CDR3 DNA reads TGTGCCAGCAGCGTAGTCCCCACAGATACGCAGTATTTT.

This clone was detected once. The chain recombines TRBV5-4 with TRBJ2-1; 10 bases map to TRBD1. The CDR3 spans 15 residues. The ends lost 7 bases at V and 2 bases at J; junction bases unmatched: 6. Germline CDR1 and CDR2: SGHNT and YYREEE (reference sequence). CDR3 protein: CASGGQGETYNEQFF. The CDR3 DNA follows: TGTGCCAGCGGTGGACAGGGGGAAACCTACAATGAGCAGTTCTTC.

This clone was recorded a few times. The J gene is TRBJ1-2, the V gene TRBV28; D is ambiguous. V was trimmed by 3 bases and J by 3 bases, leaving 5 bases between them. The CDR3 is 12 residues long. CDR1 and CDR2 from the germline V gene are MDHEN and SYDVKM. CDR3 sequence (DNA): TGTGCCAGCAGTTTCGCAGACTATGGCTACACCTTC. This encodes CASSFADYGYTF.

This rearrangement joins TRBV6-5 to TRBJ1-6; 10 bases agree with TRBD1. Germline CDR1 and CDR2: MNHEY and SVGAGI. The length of the CDR3 is 16 residues. V shed 0 bases, J shed 9 bases, and the junction held 5 bases outside the gene matches. The CDR3 loop is CASSYSLGTGVSPLHF. The CDR3 DNA sequence: TGTGCCAGCAGTTACTCCTTAGGGACAGGGGTTTCACCCCTCCACTTT.